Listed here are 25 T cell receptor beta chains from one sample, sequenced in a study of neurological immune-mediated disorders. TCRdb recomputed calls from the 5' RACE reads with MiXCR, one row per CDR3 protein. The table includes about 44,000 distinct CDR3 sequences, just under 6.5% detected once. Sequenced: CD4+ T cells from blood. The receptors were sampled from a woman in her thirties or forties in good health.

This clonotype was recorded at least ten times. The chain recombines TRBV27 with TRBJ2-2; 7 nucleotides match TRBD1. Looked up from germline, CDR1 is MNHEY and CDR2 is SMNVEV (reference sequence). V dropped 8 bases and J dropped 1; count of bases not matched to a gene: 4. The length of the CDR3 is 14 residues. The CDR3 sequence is CASRRTGNTGELFF. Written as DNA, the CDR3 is TGTGCCAGCCGCCGGACAGGGAACACCGGGGAGCTGTTTTTT.

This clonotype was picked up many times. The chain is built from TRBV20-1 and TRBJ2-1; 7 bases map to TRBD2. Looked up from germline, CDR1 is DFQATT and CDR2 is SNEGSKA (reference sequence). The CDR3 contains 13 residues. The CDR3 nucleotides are TGCAGCGGGGCGGGAGAGCCCTACAATGAGCAGTTCTTC. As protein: CSGAGEPYNEQFF.

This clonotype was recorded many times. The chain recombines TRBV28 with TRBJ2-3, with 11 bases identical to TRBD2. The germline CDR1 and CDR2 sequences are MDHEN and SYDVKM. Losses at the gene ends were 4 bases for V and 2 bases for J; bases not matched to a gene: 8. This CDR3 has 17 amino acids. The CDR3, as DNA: TGTGCCAGCAGTTCCGTAGCGGGAGGGCCGAACACAGATACGCAGTATTTT. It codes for CASSSVAGGPNTDTQYF.

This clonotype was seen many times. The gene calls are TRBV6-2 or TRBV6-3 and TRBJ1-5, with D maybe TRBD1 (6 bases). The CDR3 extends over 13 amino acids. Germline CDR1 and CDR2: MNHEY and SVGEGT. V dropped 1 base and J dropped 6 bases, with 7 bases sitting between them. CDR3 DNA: TGTGCCAGCAGTTACTTAGGGGGTCAGCCCCAGCATTTT. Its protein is CASSYLGGQPQHF.

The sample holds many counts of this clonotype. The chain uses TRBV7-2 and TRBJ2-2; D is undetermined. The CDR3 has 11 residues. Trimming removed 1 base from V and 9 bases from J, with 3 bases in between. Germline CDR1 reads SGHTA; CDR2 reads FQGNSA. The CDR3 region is CASSLERELFF. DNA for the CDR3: TGTGCCAGCAGCTTAGAGAGGGAGCTGTTTTTT.

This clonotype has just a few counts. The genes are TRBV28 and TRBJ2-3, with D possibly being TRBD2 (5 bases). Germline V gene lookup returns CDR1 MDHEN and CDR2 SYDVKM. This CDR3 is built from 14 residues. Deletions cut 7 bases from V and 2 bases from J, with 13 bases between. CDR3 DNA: TGTGCCAGCATGGGCAGGACTTACACAGATACGCAGTATTTT. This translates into CASMGRTYTDTQYF.

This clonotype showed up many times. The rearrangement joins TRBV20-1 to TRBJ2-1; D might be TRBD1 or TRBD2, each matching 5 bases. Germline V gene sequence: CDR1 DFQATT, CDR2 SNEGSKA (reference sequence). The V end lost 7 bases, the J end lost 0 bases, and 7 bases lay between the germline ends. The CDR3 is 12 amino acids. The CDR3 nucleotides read TGCAGTGGGGGGTCCTCCTACAATGAGCAGTTCTTC. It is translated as CSGGSSYNEQFF.

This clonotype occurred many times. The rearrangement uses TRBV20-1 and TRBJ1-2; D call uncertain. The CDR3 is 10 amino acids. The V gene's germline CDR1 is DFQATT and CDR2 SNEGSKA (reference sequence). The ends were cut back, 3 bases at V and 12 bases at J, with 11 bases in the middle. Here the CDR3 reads CSARVLSNTF. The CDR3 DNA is TGCAGTGCTAGGGTTTTGAGTAACACCTTC.

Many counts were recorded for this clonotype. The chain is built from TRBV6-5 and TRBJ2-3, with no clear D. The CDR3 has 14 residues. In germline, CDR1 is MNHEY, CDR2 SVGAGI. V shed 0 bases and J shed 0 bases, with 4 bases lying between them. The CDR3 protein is CASSYSASTDTQYF. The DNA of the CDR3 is TGTGCCAGCAGTTACTCCGCGAGCACAGATACGCAGTATTTT.

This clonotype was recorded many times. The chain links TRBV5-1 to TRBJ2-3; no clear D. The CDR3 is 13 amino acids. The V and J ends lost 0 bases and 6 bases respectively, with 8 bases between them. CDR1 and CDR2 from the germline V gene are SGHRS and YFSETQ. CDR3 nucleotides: TGCGCCAGCAGCTTGGGTGTCAGCGATACGCAGTATTTT. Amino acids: CASSLGVSDTQYF.

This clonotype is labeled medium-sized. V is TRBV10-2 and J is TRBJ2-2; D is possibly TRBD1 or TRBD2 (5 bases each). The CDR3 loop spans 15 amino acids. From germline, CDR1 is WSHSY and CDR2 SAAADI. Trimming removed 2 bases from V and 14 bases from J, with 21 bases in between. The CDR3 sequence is CASSEPSGTGGSLFF. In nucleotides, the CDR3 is TGCGCCAGCAGTGAGCCCTCCGGGACGGGCGGGTCCCTGTTTTTT.

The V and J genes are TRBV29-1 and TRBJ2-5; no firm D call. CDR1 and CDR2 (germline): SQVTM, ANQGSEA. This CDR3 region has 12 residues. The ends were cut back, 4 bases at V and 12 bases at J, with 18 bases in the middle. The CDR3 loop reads CSVAQYQENKYF. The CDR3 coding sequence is TGCAGCGTTGCTCAGTACCAAGAGAACAAGTACTTC.

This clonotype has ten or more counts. CDR3 region: CASSLGIAANEQFF. In DNA form, the CDR3 reads TGTGCCAGCAGCCTTGGGATAGCGGCCAATGAGCAGTTCTTC. V usage is TRBV3-1 and J usage is TRBJ2-1; D perhaps matches TRBD2 (6 bases). The CDR3 runs 14 residues. Germline loops: CDR1 LGHDT, CDR2 YNNKEL (reference sequence). Deletions cut 4 bases from V and 6 bases from J, with 13 bases between.

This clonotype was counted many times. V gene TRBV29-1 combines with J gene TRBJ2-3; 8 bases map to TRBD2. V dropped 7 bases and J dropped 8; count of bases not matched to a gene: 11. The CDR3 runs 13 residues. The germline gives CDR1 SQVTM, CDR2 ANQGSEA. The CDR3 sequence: CSGVAGPSGTQYF. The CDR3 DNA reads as TGCAGCGGAGTAGCGGGGCCGTCCGGTACGCAGTATTTT.

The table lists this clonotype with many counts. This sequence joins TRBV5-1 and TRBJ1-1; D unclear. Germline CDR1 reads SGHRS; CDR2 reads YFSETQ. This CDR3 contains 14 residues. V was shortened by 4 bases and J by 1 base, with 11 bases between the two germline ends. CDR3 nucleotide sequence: TGCGCCAGCAGCGTAGGCGTAGGGAACACTGAAGCTTTCTTT. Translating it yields CASSVGVGNTEAFF.

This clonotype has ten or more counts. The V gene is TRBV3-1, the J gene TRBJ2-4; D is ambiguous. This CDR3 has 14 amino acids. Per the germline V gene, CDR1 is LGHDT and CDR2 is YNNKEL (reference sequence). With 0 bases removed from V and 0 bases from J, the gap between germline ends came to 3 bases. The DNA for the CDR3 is TGTGCCAGCAGCCAAGACGGAGCCAAAAACATTCAGTACTTC. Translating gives CASSQDGAKNIQYF.

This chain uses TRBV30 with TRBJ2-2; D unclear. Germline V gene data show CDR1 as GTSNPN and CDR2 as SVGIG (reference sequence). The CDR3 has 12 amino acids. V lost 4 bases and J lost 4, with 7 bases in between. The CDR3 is CAWITATGELFF. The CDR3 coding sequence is TGTGCCTGGATAACGGCCACCGGGGAGCTGTTTTTT.

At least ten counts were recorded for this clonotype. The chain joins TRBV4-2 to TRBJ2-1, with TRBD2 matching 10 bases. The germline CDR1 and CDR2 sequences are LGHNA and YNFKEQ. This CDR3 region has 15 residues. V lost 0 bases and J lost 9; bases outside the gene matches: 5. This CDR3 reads CASSQDRTSGGEQFF. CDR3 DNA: TGTGCCAGCAGCCAAGATCGGACTAGCGGAGGTGAGCAGTTCTTC.

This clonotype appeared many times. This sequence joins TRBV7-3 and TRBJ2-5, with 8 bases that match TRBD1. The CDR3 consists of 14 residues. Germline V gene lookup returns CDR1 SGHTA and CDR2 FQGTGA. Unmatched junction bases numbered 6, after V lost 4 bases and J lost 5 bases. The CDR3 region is CASSYGRQGETQYF. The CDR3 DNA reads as TGTGCCAGCAGCTACGGTCGACAGGGGGAGACCCAGTACTTC.

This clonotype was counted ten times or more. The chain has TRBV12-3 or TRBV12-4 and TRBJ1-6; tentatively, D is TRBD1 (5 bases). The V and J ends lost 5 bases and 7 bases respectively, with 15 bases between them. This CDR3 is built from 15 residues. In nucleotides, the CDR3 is TGTGCCAGCAGTCCGGGGACGGGGATAAATTCACCCCTCCACTTT. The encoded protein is CASSPGTGINSPLHF.

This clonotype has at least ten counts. The CDR3 is CASSLGNTGTEEQYF. The CDR3 DNA sequence: TGCGCCAGCAGCTTGGGGAATACGGGGACAGAAGAGCAGTACTTC. The chain is built from TRBV5-1 and TRBJ2-7, with 7 bases identical to TRBD1. The germline V gene has CDR1 SGHRS and CDR2 YFSETQ. The CDR3 has 15 amino acids. V lost 0 bases, J lost 7 bases, and 10 bases stayed unmatched. The variable domain in full, completed from reference TRBV5-1 and TRBJ2-7, reads KAGVTQTPRYLIKTRGQQVTLSCSPISGHRSVSWYQQTPGQGLQFLFEYFSETQRNKGNFPGRFSGRQFSNSRSEMNVSTLELGDSALYLCASSLGNTGTEEQYFGPGTRLTVT.

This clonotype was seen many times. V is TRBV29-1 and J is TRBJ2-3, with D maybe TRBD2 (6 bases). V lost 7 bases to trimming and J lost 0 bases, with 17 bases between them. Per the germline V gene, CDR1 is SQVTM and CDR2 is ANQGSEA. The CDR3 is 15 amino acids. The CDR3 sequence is CSAEGTGTSTDTQYF. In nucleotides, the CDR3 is TGCAGCGCCGAAGGAACCGGGACTAGCACAGATACGCAGTATTTT.

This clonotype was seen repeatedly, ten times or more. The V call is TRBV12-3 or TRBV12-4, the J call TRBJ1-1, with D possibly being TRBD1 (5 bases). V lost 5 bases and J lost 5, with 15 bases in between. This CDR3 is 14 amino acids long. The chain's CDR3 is CASSPRQSMTEAFF. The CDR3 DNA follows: TGTGCCAGCAGTCCTCGACAGAGTATGACTGAAGCTTTCTTT.

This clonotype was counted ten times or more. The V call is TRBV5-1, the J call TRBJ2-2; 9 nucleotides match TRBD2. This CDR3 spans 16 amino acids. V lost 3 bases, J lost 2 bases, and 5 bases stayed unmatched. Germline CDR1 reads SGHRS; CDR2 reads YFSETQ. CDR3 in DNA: TGCGCCAGCAGCTGGGGGACTAGCCTAAACACCGGGGAGCTGTTTTTT. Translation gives CASSWGTSLNTGELFF.

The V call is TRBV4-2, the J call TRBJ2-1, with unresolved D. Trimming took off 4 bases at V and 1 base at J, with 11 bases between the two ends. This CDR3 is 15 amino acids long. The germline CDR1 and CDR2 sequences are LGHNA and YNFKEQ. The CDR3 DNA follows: TGTGCCAGCAGCCTTGCTCTGGGGTCCTACAATGAGCAGTTCTTC. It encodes CASSLALGSYNEQFF.